These 5 T cell receptor beta chains share one sample of origin, sequenced in a study of T cells in Graves' hyperthyroidism and ophthalmopathy. From RNA transcripts, TCR beta CDR3 regions were amplified. When the TCR CDR3 underwent first-round RT-PCR, the HTBI primer set was used. TCRdb reprocessed the multiplex PCR reads via MiXCR and lists one record per CDR3 protein. The repertoire holds 400,000 to 500,000 distinct CDR3 sequences, with roughly 15% as singletons. Sample: blood. Every receptor here comes from a man aged 18 to 29 with Graves' ophthalmopathy.

This clonotype was counted ten times or more. The CDR3 spells CASSSQTSNYEQYF. In nucleotides, the CDR3 is TGTGCCAGCAGCTCGCAGACAAGCAACTACGAGCAGTACTTC. The J gene is TRBJ2-7, the V gene TRBV14; D is uncertain. The CDR3 has 14 amino acids. Germline assignment: CDR1 SGHDN and CDR2 FVKESK. V gave up 5 bases and J gave up 3 bases, with 14 bases separating them.

Of note for this clonotype: One base away lies a much larger clone, so this may be a sequencing read error. The chain is built from TRBV3-1 and TRBJ2-5; the match to TRBD2 covers 13 bases. Germline values: CDR1 LGHDT, CDR2 YNNKEL (reference sequence). The CDR3 is 16 residues long. The V and J ends lost 1 base and 7 bases, in that order; junction bases with no gene match: 6. CDR3 sequence (DNA): TGTGCCAGCAGCCAAGCCGGGACTAGCGGGATAGGGACCCAGTACTTC. Its translation is CASSQAGTSGIGTQYF.

The chain uses TRBV4-1 and TRBJ1-1, with 7 nucleotides matching TRBD1. The CDR3 consists of 12 residues. The V gene's germline CDR1 is MGHRA and CDR2 YSYEKL. V lost 3 bases, J lost 7 bases, and 2 bases stayed unmatched. The CDR3 DNA follows: TGCGCCAGCAGCCACCAGGGGGATGAAGCTTTCTTT. This translates into CASSHQGDEAFF.

At least ten counts were recorded for this clonotype. The V call is TRBV7-9, the J call TRBJ2-7; the D gene is possibly TRBD2 (7 bases). The CDR3 is 16 amino acids. Deletions cut 5 bases from V and 7 bases from J, with 24 bases between. Germline values: CDR1 SEHNR, CDR2 FQNEAQ (reference sequence). Here the CDR3 DNA reads TGTGCCAGCAGCGACTTAGGGGCGGGGGCCCTCCGTGAGCAGTACTTC. As protein: CASSDLGAGALREQYF. Together with reference TRBV7-9 and TRBJ2-7, the CDR3 gives the full variable domain: DTGVSQNPRHKITKRGQNVTFRCDPISEHNRLYWYRQTLGQGPEFLTYFQNEAQLEKSRLLSDRFSAERPKGSFSTLEIQRTEQGDSAMYLCASSDLGAGALREQYFGPGTRLTVT.

This clonotype has a count of ten or more. The genes are TRBV20-1 and TRBJ1-2; maybe TRBD1 (6 bases). This CDR3 is built from 14 residues. Germline loops: CDR1 DFQATT, CDR2 SNEGSKA (reference sequence). V was cut by 0 bases and J by 8 bases, with 16 bases left in between. Here the CDR3 DNA reads TGCAGTGCTAGAGATTCTCCCGGGGGCGTCGGCTACACCTTC. Its protein product is CSARDSPGGVGYTF.